This TCR beta chain was obtained from a study of glioma-infiltrating T cells (dated by TCRdb to the mid-2010s). Concerning the study at large: The study sequenced TCR alpha- and beta-chain repertoires from glioma tissue, from non-neoplastic brain tissue and from matched peripheral blood mononuclear cells. To measure divergence between tissue and blood T-cell populations, each tissue-infiltrating repertoire was compared with the peripheral blood repertoire of the same patient. The paired cohort was made up of three low-grade glioma patients, 7 to 9 primary glioblastoma patients and three non-glioma patients who contributed non-neoplastic brain tissue. Findings and caveats that apply to the study as a whole: Very few CDR3 sequences were found to be shared between tissue and blood, and this scarcity was attributed to high CDR3 diversity and limited sampling. VJ-independent divergence between tissue and blood was below expectation in non-neoplastic patients but above expectation in all gliomas, especially low-grade gliomas. Small numbers underpinned the group comparisons: roughly 8 glioblastoma patients, three low-grade glioma patients and three non-neoplastic patients.

The CDR3 numbers 15 residues from cysteine through phenylalanine. The sequence is cut down to CDR3 DNA, 45 bases in frame from base 1. Trimming takes 3 bases off V and 5 bases off J; junction bases not matched to a gene: 10. Taken from the germline V gene, the CDR1 and CDR2 loops are SGDLS and YYNGEE. This clonotype was recorded many times. This clone's antigen is unknown. Base qualities are not at hand, and no much larger clone is one base apart. TCR alpha and beta CDR3 regions were amplified with the iRepertoire nested amplicon-rescue multiplex PCR (arm-PCR) platform from RNA. For one-step reverse transcription and amplification, about 95-450 ng of tissue mRNA or PBMC total RNA was used as input. Following bead purification, Illumina adapters were added through a secondary multiplex PCR, and the libraries were then gel-purified between 200 and 400 bp. Internal 6-nucleotide barcodes were carried by the libraries and were used for demultiplexing. Sequencing of libraries was performed on an Illumina MiSeq with 2x220 or 2x250 nucleotide paired-end reads. Turning to the authors' computational methods: Paired reads were merged using FLASH 1.2.11 and were aligned to the GRCh37 human genome using BWA-MEM, after which TRA and TRB reads were extracted. For V and J assignment, an IMGT-derived reference of cassette sequences and CDR3 motifs that included pseudogenes was used. Reads were translated in three frames, and productive CDR3s were defined by a C…FGXG motif without stop codons. Clonotypes were defined as unique combinations of V-J cassette pair and CDR3 amino acid sequence. Reads were filtered by Hamming distance, thresholded by each sample's sequence error rate in mapped regions. Clones were called with MiXCR by TCRdb after fastp trimmed the public reads at Q25, and only in-frame beta chains were retained. Identical CDR3 protein sequences are pooled into one entry, listed with their most common genes and DNA. The V and J calls reflect TCRdb's pipeline rather than the authors' work. The sample table lists roughly 120,000 distinct CDR3 sequences, 23% of them with a count of one. 13% to 15% of the sample rests with the top ten.

The sequenced material came from glioma tissue, nonneoplastic brain tissue, or PBMCs (not recorded which). This clonotype was sampled from a human donor with low-grade glioma or glioblastoma, undergoing nonglioma brain surgery, or in good health (not recorded which). The rearranged chain carries TRBV9 and TRBJ2-7, and 8 junctional nucleotides match TRBD2. The CDR3 protein: CASSAEAGGTDEQYF. The nucleotides read TGTGCCAGCAGCGCTGAGGCGGGAGGTACGGACGAGCAGTACTTC.